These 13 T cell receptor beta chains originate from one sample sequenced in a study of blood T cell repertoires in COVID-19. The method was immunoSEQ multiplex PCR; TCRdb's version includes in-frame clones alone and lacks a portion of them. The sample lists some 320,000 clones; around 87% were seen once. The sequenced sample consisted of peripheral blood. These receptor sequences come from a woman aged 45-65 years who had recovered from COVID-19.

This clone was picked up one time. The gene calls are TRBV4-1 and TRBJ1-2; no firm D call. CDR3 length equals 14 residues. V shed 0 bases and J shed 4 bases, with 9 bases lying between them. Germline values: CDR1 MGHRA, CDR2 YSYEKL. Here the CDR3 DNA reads TGCGCCAGCAGCCAAGATTTTCACGGCTATGGCTACACCTTC. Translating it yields CASSQDFHGYGYTF.

CDR3 protein: CASSPRQASSYNEQFF. CDR3 DNA: TGTGCCAGCAGCCCCCGACAGGCAAGCTCCTACAATGAGCAGTTCTTC. This chain links TRBV9 with TRBJ2-1, with a tentative D call TRBD1 (6 bases). From germline, CDR1 is SGDLS and CDR2 YYNGEE. There are 16 residues in the CDR3. V shed 4 bases and J shed 0 bases, with 14 bases lying between them.

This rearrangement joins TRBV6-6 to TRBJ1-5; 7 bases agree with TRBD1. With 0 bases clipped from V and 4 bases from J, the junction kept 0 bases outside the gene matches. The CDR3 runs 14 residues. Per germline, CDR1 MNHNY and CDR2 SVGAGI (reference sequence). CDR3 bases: TGTGCCAGCAGTTACTCACAGGGGAATCAGCCCCAGCATTTT. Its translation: CASSYSQGNQPQHF.

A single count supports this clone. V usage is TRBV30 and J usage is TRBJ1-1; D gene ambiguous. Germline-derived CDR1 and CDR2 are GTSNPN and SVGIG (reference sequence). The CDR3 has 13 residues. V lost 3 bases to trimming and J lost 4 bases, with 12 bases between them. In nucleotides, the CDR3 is TGTGCCTGGAGCCGGACTTCGGGCACTGAAGCTTTCTTT. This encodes CAWSRTSGTEAFF.

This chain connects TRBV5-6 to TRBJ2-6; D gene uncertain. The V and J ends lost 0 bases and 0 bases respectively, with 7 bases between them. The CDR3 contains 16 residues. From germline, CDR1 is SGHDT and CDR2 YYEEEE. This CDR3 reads CASSLGGYSGANVLTF. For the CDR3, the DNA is TGTGCCAGCAGCTTGGGCGGATACTCTGGGGCCAACGTCCTGACTTTC.

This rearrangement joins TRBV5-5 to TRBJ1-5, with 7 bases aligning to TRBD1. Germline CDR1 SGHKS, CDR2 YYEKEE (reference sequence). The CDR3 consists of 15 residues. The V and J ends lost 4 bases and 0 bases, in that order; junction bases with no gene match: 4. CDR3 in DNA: TGTGCCAGCAGCCCCACAGGGGTTAGCAATCAGCCCCAGCATTTT. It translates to CASSPTGVSNQPQHF. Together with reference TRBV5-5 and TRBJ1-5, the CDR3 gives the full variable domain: DAGVTQSPTHLIKTRGQQVTLRCSPISGHKSVSWYQQVLGQGPQFIFQYYEKEERGRGNFPDRFSARQFPNYSSELNVNALLLGDSALYLCASSPTGVSNQPQHFGDGTRLSIL.

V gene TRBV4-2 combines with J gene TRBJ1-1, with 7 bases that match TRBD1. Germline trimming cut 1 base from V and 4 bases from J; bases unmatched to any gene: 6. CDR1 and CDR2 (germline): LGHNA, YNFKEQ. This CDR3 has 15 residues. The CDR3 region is CASSQVQGVSTEAFF. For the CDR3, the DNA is TGTGCCAGCAGCCAAGTTCAGGGGGTGAGCACTGAAGCTTTCTTT.

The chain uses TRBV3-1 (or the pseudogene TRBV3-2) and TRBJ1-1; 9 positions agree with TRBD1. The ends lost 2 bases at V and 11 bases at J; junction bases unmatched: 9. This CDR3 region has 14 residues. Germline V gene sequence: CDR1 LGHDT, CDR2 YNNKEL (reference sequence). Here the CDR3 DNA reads TGTGCCAGCAGCCAAAAAGGGACAGGGTATGTGGCTTTCTTT. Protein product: CASSQKGTGYVAFF.

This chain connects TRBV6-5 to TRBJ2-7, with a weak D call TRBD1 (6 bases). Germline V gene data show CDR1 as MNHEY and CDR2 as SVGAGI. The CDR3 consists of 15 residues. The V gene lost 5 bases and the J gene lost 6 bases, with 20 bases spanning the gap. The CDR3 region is CASSRIRDTRSEQYF. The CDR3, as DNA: TGTGCCAGCAGTCGAATCCGGGACACGAGGAGCGAGCAGTACTTC.

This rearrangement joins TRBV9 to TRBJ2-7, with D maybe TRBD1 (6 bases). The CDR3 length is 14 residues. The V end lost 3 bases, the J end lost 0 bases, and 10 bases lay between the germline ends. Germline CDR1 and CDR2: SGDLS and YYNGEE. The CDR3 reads CASSAGHRSYEQYF. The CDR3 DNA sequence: TGTGCCAGCAGCGCGGGACACCGCTCCTACGAGCAGTACTTC.

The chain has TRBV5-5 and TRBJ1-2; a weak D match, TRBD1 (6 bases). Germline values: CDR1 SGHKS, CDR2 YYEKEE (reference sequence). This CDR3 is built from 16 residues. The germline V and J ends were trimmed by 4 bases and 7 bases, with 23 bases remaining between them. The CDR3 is CASSPDGGALSGGYTF. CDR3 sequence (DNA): TGTGCCAGCAGCCCTGACGGGGGGGCCCTATCAGGTGGCTACACCTTC.

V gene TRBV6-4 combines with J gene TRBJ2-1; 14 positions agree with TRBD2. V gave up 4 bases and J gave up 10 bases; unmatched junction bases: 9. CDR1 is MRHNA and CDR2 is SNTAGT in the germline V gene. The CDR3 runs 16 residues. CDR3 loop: CASSVSGTSGRGEQFF. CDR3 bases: TGTGCCAGCAGTGTATCCGGGACTAGCGGGAGAGGAGAGCAGTTCTTC.

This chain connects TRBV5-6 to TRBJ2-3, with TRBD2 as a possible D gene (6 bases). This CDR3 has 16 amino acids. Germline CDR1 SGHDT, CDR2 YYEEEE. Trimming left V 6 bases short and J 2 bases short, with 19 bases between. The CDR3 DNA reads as TGTGCCAGCAAGGTGGTAGGAGGGTCGATCACAGATACGCAGTATTTT. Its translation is CASKVVGGSITDTQYF.